This TCR beta chain derives from a study of T cell responses to AZD1222 COVID-19 vaccine. Study information: Pooled samples include second doses given at about 4 or 12 weeks. Study-level findings and limits: The donor cohort was predominantly white British with a female majority, and clonal diversity may have been underestimated.

On this clone itself: What it binds is not known.

The CDR3 length is 17 residues. The J segment lost 0 bases and the V segment lost 1 base, leaving 7 bases of the junction unmatched. Germline values: CDR1 SGHNT, CDR2 YYREEE (reference sequence). Profiling relied on immunoSEQ multiplex PCR, and the TCRdb table lists in-frame clones only, not all of them. The sample holds around 84,000 clones; 70% to 90% are singletons and the top ten take approximately 1.4%. The sample here was peripheral blood, taken on day 0 of AZD1222 vaccination. The clonotype originates from an adult in good health. The chain is built from TRBV5-4 and TRBJ2-3, with 8 nucleotides matching TRBD2. In DNA form, the CDR3 reads TGTGCCAGCAGCTTGAATCGGGGACTAGGAAGCACAGATACGCAGTATTTT. Translating gives CASSLNRGLGSTDTQYF.